The clone carrying this T cell receptor beta chain has only one observation. Its antigen is still unknown. The CDR3 runs 16 residues. The germline CDR1 and CDR2 sequences are SGHNT and YENEEA. The germline V and J ends were trimmed by 5 bases and 2 bases, with 18 bases remaining between them. Using immunoSEQ multiplex PCR, the repertoire was profiled, and TCRdb retains in-frame clones only, with some absent. The sample shows about 110,000 clones, around 82% of them seen only once. The source of the sample is a study of cytomegalovirus exposure and HLA in healthy donors. Study-level results: Through in vitro validation, three CMV-associated chains were shown to be specific for CMV antigens.

This TCR was sampled from a woman younger than 30 in good health and CMV-seronegative. The chain is built from TRBV11-3 and TRBJ1-1, with a tentative D call TRBD1 (5 bases). The sample comprised PBMCs. CDR3: CASSLRGRAANTEAFF. In nucleotides, the CDR3 is TGTGCCAGCAGCCTGCGCGGCAGGGCGGCAAACACTGAAGCTTTCTTT.